This T cell receptor (beta chain) was identified in a study of identical twins. Study-level results: Modelling approaches yielded underestimates of out-of-frame TCR alpha sharing between monozygotic twins.

TCRdb recomputed calls from the 5' RACE reads with MiXCR, one row per CDR3 protein. The sample has around 1.7 million distinct CDR3 sequences; less than 40% are singletons. The CDR3 loop spans 15 amino acids. V lost 5 bases and J 2 bases, leaving 15 bases between the germline ends. On this clonotype itself: As yet, its antigen is unknown.

The sample consisted of cord blood. The rearrangement uses TRBV12-3 or TRBV12-4 and TRBJ2-5; D may be TRBD2 (5 bases). This TCR was sampled from a newborn girl in good health. The CDR3 loop reads CASSPSRRVQETQYF. Here the CDR3 DNA reads TGTGCCAGCAGTCCCTCCAGGCGGGTACAAGAGACCCAGTACTTC.